This T cell receptor (beta chain) was obtained from a study of blood T cell repertoires in COVID-19. Overall study context: Specimens from acute and convalescent COVID-19 originated in the United States, Italy and Spain. T cells, B-cell-depleted T cells, or PBMCs supplied cDNA or gDNA.

Germline CDR1 is SGHVS and CDR2 is FQNEAQ. The CDR3 length is 18 residues. V was clipped by 2 bases and J by 3 bases, with 19 bases between them. Cohort 3 donors counted as recovered after two negative PCRs, clearance, or resolved symptoms. Original processing notes: Nucleated cell counts were estimated from reference gene primer amplification. Profiled with immunoSEQ multiplex PCR; TCRdb holds only in-frame clones, not every one. The DNA was the basis for D and trimming; V, J and clone size are from that table. The sample yields some 270,000 clones, 89% seen once. This sequence originates from a woman in her sixties or seventies who had recovered from COVID-19. The J gene is TRBJ1-4, the V gene TRBV7-8; D gene ambiguous. The sequenced sample was PBMCs or T cells enriched from blood (not recorded which). CDR3 in amino acids: CASSLSRTWRDSNEKLFF. The CDR3, as DNA: TGTGCCAGCAGCTTAAGTAGAACTTGGCGAGACTCTAATGAAAAACTGTTTTTT.